This T cell receptor beta chain was sequenced during a study of T cell changes during pregnancy in multiple sclerosis (dated by TCRdb to the late 2010s). For the study in its entirety: The study examined how the T cell repertoire changed over the course of pregnancy in women with multiple sclerosis.

As to this clone: Its antigen remains unidentified. No much larger clonotype is one base removed from it; base qualities were not supplied.

Library method: the immunoSEQ multiplex PCR assay. TCRdb took this table from immuneACCESS and kept in-frame rearrangements with V and J called. Such tables lack part of the clones; where checked against another copy, unresolved V genes explain under half of the gap, and the rest is unexplained. The sample table lists over 65,000 clones, approximately 90% of them with a count of one. Roughly 2.5% of the sample comes from the top ten. A distance of 18 bases separates the germline ends of V and J, which lose 7 bases and 6 bases respectively. Taken from cysteine to phenylalanine, the CDR3 has 14 residues. Only the CDR3 region is kept as DNA, spanning 42 bases read in frame from base 1. The germline V gene provides CDR1 MNHEY and CDR2 SVGAGI.

Rearrangement joined TRBV6-5 to TRBJ1-1, with TRBD1 tentatively as D gene (5 bases match). The TCR originated in a female donor with multiple sclerosis, enrolled in a pregnancy study. Specimen: peripheral blood, collected in the first trimester of pregnancy. The sequenced DNA: TGTGCCAGCAACCGCAGGGCCCTGGAGTCTGAAGCTTTCTTT. The resulting protein is CASNRRALESEAFF.